This TCR beta chain comes out of a study of Ad26.COV2.S vaccination and SARS-CoV-2 variants. A remark on this clone: Its antigen remains unidentified.

Sequenced by immunoSEQ multiplex PCR; TCRdb stores in-frame clones only, minus some. This sample carries over 110,000 clones, roughly 89% of them seen once, and the ten largest clones take 5%. Germline V gene lookup returns CDR1 LGHNT and CDR2 FRNRAP. The J segment lost 6 bases and the V segment lost 3 bases, leaving 6 bases of the junction unmatched. This CDR3 is built from 15 residues. Study conclusions and caveats: There was reportedly substantial breadth in spike-specific CD8+ and CD4+ T cell responses after vaccination.

V gene TRBV12-5 combines with J gene TRBJ2-1, with 9 bases aligning to TRBD2. The receptor comes from a human donor who had recovered from COVID-19. The source material was peripheral blood, sampled after recovery from COVID-19. CDR3 bases: TGTGCTAGTGGTTTTGGGCGGGGGGGCCCCAATGAGCAGTTCTTC. Translated: CASGFGRGGPNEQFF.